Listed below are T cell receptor beta chains from one sample, sequenced in a study of tumor-infiltrating lymphocytes in primary liver carcinoma. TCRdb analysed the multiplex PCR reads with MiXCR anew, one entry per CDR3 protein. The table has 300,000 to 400,000 distinct CDR3 sequences, approximately 65% seen once. Input material: peripheral blood. The receptor source for this set is a middle-aged man with primary liver carcinoma and hepatitis B virus infection. CDR3s include the opening cysteine and the closing phenylalanine or tryptophan. A D gene is named only where the DNA matches it firmly. Clone size appears in some rows only: once, few, many, or a class for an expanded clone.

length,D,size,J,V,CDR3,DNA
15,NA,many,TRBJ2-5,TRBV11-1,CASSFLKGLLETQYF,TGTGCCAGCAGCTTTCTAAAGGGACTTTTAGAGACCCAGTACTTC
13,NA,NA,TRBJ1-2,TRBV14,CASSQAGFGGYTF,TGTGCCAGCAGCCAAGCAGGATTTGGTGGCTACACCTTC
11,NA,once,TRBJ1-1,TRBV7-9,CASSFSVEAFF,TGTGCCAGCAGCTTTTCGGTTGAAGCTTTCTTT
14,TRBD1,NA,TRBJ1-5,TRBV28,CASFSGQGNQPQHF,TGTGCCAGCTTCTCTGGACAGGGAAATCAGCCCCAGCATTTT
15,TRBD2,NA,TRBJ2-7,TRBV5-4,CASSSAVAGVNEQYF,TGTGCCAGCAGCTCCGCCGTAGCGGGAGTCAACGAGCAGTACTTC
13,NA,few,TRBJ2-2,TRBV5-4,CASSFRSTGELFF,TGTGCCAGCAGCTTCCGGTCCACCGGGGAGCTGTTTTTT
11,NA,many,TRBJ1-6,TRBV30,CAWSDSGALHF,TGTGCCTGGAGCGACTCAGGGGCCCTCCACTTT
13,NA,NA,TRBJ1-1,TRBV11-2,CASSVDPGTEAFF,TGTGCCAGCAGCGTAGACCCGGGAACTGAAGCTTTCTTC
16,NA,NA,TRBJ2-3,TRBV4-3,CASSYDGVAVTDTQYF,TGCGCCAGCAGCTATGATGGGGTAGCGGTTACAGATACGCAGTATTTT
15,TRBD2,NA,TRBJ2-7,TRBV10-3,CAIRAGLAESGEQYF,TGTGCCATCAGAGCCGGACTAGCAGAAAGTGGCGAGCAGTACTTC
15,TRBD1,NA,TRBJ2-7,TRBV6-5,CASSYPRDREYEQYF,TGTGCCAGCAGTTACCCCCGGGACAGGGAATACGAGCAGTACTTC
13,TRBD2,few,TRBJ2-7,TRBV7-2,CASSKRGQGEQYF,TGTGCCAGCTCTAAGCGGGGGCAGGGCGAGCAGTACTTC
13,NA,many,TRBJ2-5,TRBV12-3/TRBV12-4,CASSLGHQETQYF,TGTGCCAGCAGTTTAGGACACCAAGAGACCCAGTACTTC
14,NA,NA,TRBJ2-7,TRBV28,CASGWRAATYEQYF,TGTGCCAGCGGTTGGAGGGCAGCTACCTACGAGCAGTACTTC
14,NA,NA,TRBJ2-7,TRBV11-1,CASSSLRTPGEQYF,TGTGCTAGCAGCTCCCTACGGACGCCGGGGGAGCAGTACTTC
15,NA,NA,TRBJ2-4,TRBV12-3/TRBV12-4,CASRRRDLPKNIQYF,TGTGCCAGCAGGCGAAGGGACCTACCCAAAAACATTCAGTACTTC
19,TRBD1,many,TRBJ1-1,TRBV11-1,CASSLQRTGTQRNLTEAFF,TGTGCCAGCAGCTTACAAAGGACAGGGACCCAAAGGAACTTGACTGAAGCTTTCTTT
18,NA,NA,TRBJ2-1,TRBV4-1,CVSSQDSLASGSYNEQFF,TGCGTCAGCAGCCAAGACTCGCTAGCAAGTGGATCCTACAATGAGCAGTTCTTC
15,TRBD2,NA,TRBJ2-7,TRBV7-2,CASSWTSGFSYEQYF,TGTGCCAGCAGCTGGACTAGCGGATTCTCCTACGAGCAGTACTTC
14,NA,many,TRBJ1-2,TRBV11-2,CASSLALTGRGFHF,TGTGCCAGCAGCTTAGCCCTGACAGGCCGAGGGTTCCACTTC
14,NA,NA,TRBJ2-2,TRBV4-1,CASSQGAATGELFF,TGCGCCAGCAGCCAAGGAGCGGCAACCGGGGAGCTGTTTTTT
15,NA,NA,TRBJ2-7,TRBV11-2,CASSLGPELTYEQYF,TGTGCCAGCAGCTTAGGTCCTGAGCTAACTTACGAGCAGTACTTC
16,NA,few,TRBJ2-7,TRBV6-5,CASSLPGRGNFYEQYF,TGTGCCAGCAGTTTACCCGGTAGGGGGAATTTCTACGAGCAGTACTTC
15,TRBD2,NA,TRBJ2-1,TRBV5-1,CASSLLGTSYNEQFF,TGCGCCAGCAGCTTGCTTGGGACTAGTTACAATGAGCAGTTCTTC
17,TRBD1,NA,TRBJ2-3,TRBV11-2,CASSPWTGGHVTDTQYF,TGTGCCAGCAGCCCCTGGACAGGGGGCCATGTGACAGATACGCAGTATTTT
15,NA,NA,TRBJ1-1,TRBV11-1,CDSSLGGAPNTEAFF,TGTGACAGCAGCTTAGGTGGGGCACCGAACACTGAAGCTTTCTTT